This TCR beta chain originates from a study of T-cell memory formation after mild COVID-19. For the study at large: TCR clusters were largely donor specific.

Findings of the study overall: There was no confirmation that second-wave clones peaking on day 37 were SARS-CoV-2 specific. Whereas later expanders leaned CD4+, clones contracting day 15 to 85 showed a balanced CD4/CD8 makeup.

Germline assignment: CDR1 DFQATT and CDR2 SNEGSKA (reference sequence). The CDR3 consists of 17 residues. V was clipped by 0 bases and J by 7 bases, with 24 bases between them. TCRdb called the 5' RACE reads again in MiXCR, with one record for every CDR3 protein. Of 250,000 to 350,000 distinct CDR3 sequences listed, 15% to 20% were seen once; the top ten hold over 20%. This clonotype has just a few counts. What it binds is not known. Sequencing used PBMCs or a T cell subset sorted from them (not recorded which). This TCR was recovered from a man younger than 30 who had mild COVID-19 (a few samples of this study predate the infection). Cell type and time point are not known. V and J are TRBV20-1 and TRBJ2-5; tentatively, D is TRBD2 (7 bases). The CDR3 sequence is CSARDGPAGAHGGTQYF. The DNA of the CDR3 is TGCAGTGCTAGAGATGGACCGGCGGGGGCACACGGGGGGACCCAGTACTTC.